These T cell receptor beta chains were read from a single sample in a study of CD8 T cells in ankylosing spondylitis. Each CDR3 protein is one row after TCRdb ran MiXCR on the 5' RACE reads. The table has 150,000 or so distinct CDR3 sequences, roughly 10% seen once. The sequenced sample was blood, either unsorted or a sorted T cell fraction (not recorded which). The receptors originated from a female donor with ankylosing spondylitis or in good health (not recorded which). CDR3s include the opening cysteine and the closing phenylalanine or tryptophan. Fields, in order: V gene, D gene, CDR3 length, clone size, J gene, CDR3 protein, CDR3 DNA. A D gene is named only where the DNA matches it firmly. Not every row has a clone size; where given, it reads once, few, many or a size class.

TRBV4-3	-	14	few	TRBJ2-1	CVSSQLGTNNEQFF	TGCGTCAGCAGCCAGCTAGGGACAAACAATGAGCAGTTCTTC
TRBV6-5	-	14	once	TRBJ2-1	CASSYTGHHNEQFF	TGTGCCAGCAGTTACACCGGGCACCACAATGAGCAGTTCTTC
TRBV12-3/TRBV12-4	TRBD1	19	few	TRBJ2-3	CASSLHFSGTGDASDTQYF	TGTGCCAGCAGTTTGCACTTTTCCGGGACAGGGGATGCCTCAGATACGCAGTATTTT
TRBV12-3/TRBV12-4	TRBD1	16	many	TRBJ1-2	CASSPTTGFANYGYTF	TGTGCCAGCAGTCCTACGACAGGGTTCGCTAACTATGGCTACACCTTC
TRBV29-1	TRBD1	15	many	TRBJ2-7	CSVEDLEGQDYEQYF	TGCAGCGTTGAAGATCTTGAGGGACAGGACTACGAGCAGTACTTC
TRBV4-3	-	13	many	TRBJ2-2	CASSQDPGGELFF	TGCGCCAGCAGCCAAGATCCTGGCGGGGAGCTGTTTTTT
TRBV7-9	TRBD1	14	many	TRBJ1-4	CASSFGQVYEKLFF	TGTGCCAGCAGCTTTGGACAGGTCTATGAAAAACTGTTTTTT
TRBV9	-	11	-	TRBJ1-1	CASSDSTEAFF	TGTGCCAGCAGTGACAGCACTGAAGCTTTCTTT
TRBV15	-	12	few	TRBJ1-1	CATSRDGGEAFF	TGTGCCACCAGCAGAGATGGAGGAGAAGCTTTCTTT
TRBV28	-	14	-	TRBJ2-1	CASTQISGGAGQFF	TGTGCCAGCACCCAAATTTCTGGGGGCGCGGGGCAGTTCTTC
TRBV7-9	-	12	many	TRBJ2-5	CASSPSADPPYF	TGTGCCAGCAGCCCCTCAGCGGATCCACCGTACTTC
TRBV30	TRBD2	13	few	TRBJ2-1	CAWNSGSYNEQFF	TGTGCCTGGAATAGCGGGAGCTACAATGAGCAGTTCTTC
TRBV12-3/TRBV12-4	-	12	many	TRBJ1-5	CASSGGLQPQHF	TGTGCCAGCAGTGGGGGATTGCAGCCCCAGCATTTT
TRBV12-3/TRBV12-4	-	16	many	TRBJ2-7	CASSFRSEVGFYEQYF	TGTGCCAGCAGTTTTCGGTCGGAGGTAGGATTCTACGAGCAGTACTTC
TRBV4-1	-	13	many	TRBJ1-1	CASSPVPVTEAFF	TGCGCCAGCAGCCCCGTCCCCGTCACTGAAGCTTTCTTT
TRBV12-3/TRBV12-4	-	10	many	TRBJ1-1	CASGYTQAFF	TGTGCCAGCGGATATACGCAAGCTTTCTTT
TRBV9	-	13	-	TRBJ2-1	CASSGARQNEQFF	TGTGCCAGCAGCGGCGCAAGACAGAATGAGCAGTTCTTC
TRBV4-3	-	13	-	TRBJ1-1	CASSRMMNTEAFF	TGCGCCAGCAGCCGGATGATGAACACTGAAGCTTTCTTT